One sample yielded the 23 T cell receptor beta chains listed below, sequenced in a study of cytomegalovirus exposure and HLA in healthy donors (dated by TCRdb to about 2017). Library method: the immunoSEQ multiplex PCR assay. The multiplex PCR relied on a mix of 60 forward primers for TCR Vbeta segments and 13 reverse primers for TCR Jbeta segments. Imported from immuneACCESS, the table was reduced by TCRdb to in-frame sequences with V and J called. These copies leave out some clones; in studies compared against another copy, an unresolved V gene accounts for under half, and the cause of the remainder is not known. The sample data list more than 150,000 clones, and approximately 80% of these were observed just once. The ten largest clonotypes hold around 1.4% of the sample. The material sequenced was PBMCs. All receptors come from a girl aged 5 to 17 in good health and CMV-seropositive.

This clone was seen a single time. This sequence joins TRBV6-5 and TRBJ2-1; TRBD1 matches 12 bases. Germline CDR1 is MNHEY and CDR2 is SVGAGI. The CDR3 consists of 13 residues. V trimming: 4 bases; J trimming: 15 bases; junction bases outside the gene matches: 7. CDR3 coding DNA: TGTGCCAGCAGTTTTCCGGGACAGGGGGCACGGTTCTTC. Translated, it gives CASSFPGQGARFF.

The chain carries TRBV30 and TRBJ1-1, with no clear D. V lost 2 bases to trimming and J lost 0 bases, with 10 bases between them. The CDR3 spans 14 residues. Germline values: CDR1 GTSNPN, CDR2 SVGIG (reference sequence). CDR3 amino acids: CAWSSLYMNTEAFF. The CDR3 coding sequence is TGTGCCTGGAGTTCCCTGTACATGAACACTGAAGCTTTCTTT.

This sequence joins TRBV10-3 and TRBJ1-1; D may be TRBD1 (5 bases). This CDR3 contains 15 residues. V lost 9 bases and J 1 base, leaving 18 bases between the germline ends. Germline V CDR1 and CDR2: ENHRY, SYGVKD. Here the CDR3 DNA reads TGTGCCATTGCGGCGGGGGGAAGGAGGAACACTGAAGCTTTCTTT. Translation gives CAIAAGGRRNTEAFF.

This clone was picked up a small number of times. The rearrangement links TRBV2 to TRBJ2-7; D perhaps matches TRBD2 (5 bases). There are 15 residues in the CDR3. CDR1 and CDR2 from the germline V gene are SNHLY and FYNNEI. The germline V and J ends were trimmed by 7 bases and 4 bases, with 20 bases remaining between them. CDR3: CASKETTTGRYEQYF. The CDR3 nucleotides are TGTGCCAGCAAGGAGACTACTACCGGACGGTACGAGCAGTACTTC.

This chain links TRBV29-1 with TRBJ2-7; the D gene is possibly TRBD2 (5 bases). CDR1 SQVTM and CDR2 ANQGSEA come from the germline V gene. The CDR3 runs 12 residues. V lost 4 bases and J 2 bases, leaving 9 bases between the germline ends. CDR3 coding DNA: TGCAGCGTTGGAGCGGCTACCTACGAGCAGTACTTC. The encoded protein is CSVGAATYEQYF.

The rearrangement uses TRBV4-2 and TRBJ2-5; 8 nucleotides line up with TRBD2. CDR3 length: 17 residues. Germline V lookup: CDR1 LGHNA, CDR2 YNFKEQ. Trimming at V came to 2 bases and at J to 5 bases, leaving 13 bases not matched to a gene. The CDR3 coding sequence is TGTGCCAGCAGCCAATACAGCGGGAGATATGAGGGGGAGACCCAGTACTTC. It codes for CASSQYSGRYEGETQYF.

This chain connects TRBV5-8 to TRBJ1-5; D not certain. The CDR3 contains 15 residues. V dropped 1 base and J dropped 0 bases, with 8 bases sitting between them. The germline gives CDR1 SGHTS, CDR2 YDEGEE. CDR3 coding DNA: TGTGCCAGCAGCTTGAGCGGTTATAGCAATCAGCCCCAGCATTTT. Its translation is CASSLSGYSNQPQHF.

CDR3 loop: CASSIVRYNEQFF. Here the CDR3 DNA reads TGTGCCAGTAGTATAGTTAGATACAATGAGCAGTTCTTC. This chain connects TRBV19 to TRBJ2-1; no clear D gene. Trimming cost V 1 base and J 4 bases, with 5 bases left between them. This CDR3 is built from 13 residues. The germline V gene has CDR1 LNHDA and CDR2 SQIVND (reference sequence).

The chain combines TRBV14 with TRBJ2-2; weak D call: TRBD1 (6 bases). Germline V lookup: CDR1 SGHDN, CDR2 FVKESK. This CDR3 is built from 13 residues. The ends were cut back, 6 bases at V and 7 bases at J, with 12 bases in the middle. The CDR3 DNA follows: TGTGCCAGCAGACCCACAGGGCTCGGGGAGCTGTTTTTT. Amino acids: CASRPTGLGELFF.

This chain connects TRBV13 to TRBJ2-7; maybe TRBD2 (5 bases). Germline V gene lookup returns CDR1 PRHDT and CDR2 FYEKMQ (reference sequence). The germline V and J ends were trimmed by 4 bases and 2 bases, with 15 bases remaining between them. The CDR3 totals 15 residues. In nucleotides, the CDR3 is TGTGCCAGCAGCTCGAGGGAGCTTGGTACCTACGAGCAGTACTTC. Translating gives CASSSRELGTYEQYF.

The V and J genes are TRBV6-5 and TRBJ2-7, with 7 nucleotides matching TRBD1. The germline CDR1 and CDR2 sequences are MNHEY and SVGAGI. There are 14 residues in the CDR3. V dropped 6 bases and J dropped 0; count of bases not matched to a gene: 5. The CDR3 sequence is CASSRGDSSYEQYF. The CDR3 nucleotides are TGTGCCAGCAGCCGAGGGGACAGCTCCTACGAGCAGTACTTC.

The chain links TRBV30 to TRBJ2-3; no clear D. Germline V gene data show CDR1 as GTSNPN and CDR2 as SVGIG (reference sequence). The CDR3 has 14 residues. Trimming removed 3 bases at V and 0 bases at J, with 10 bases between. This chain's CDR3 is CAWRSISSTDTQYF. CDR3 DNA sequence: TGTGCCTGGAGAAGCATTTCTAGCACAGATACGCAGTATTTT.

This rearrangement joins TRBV19 to TRBJ2-1; perhaps TRBD2 as D (6 bases). Germline V gene lookup returns CDR1 LNHDA and CDR2 SQIVND (reference sequence). The CDR3 runs 17 residues. The germline V and J ends were trimmed by 5 bases and 0 bases, with 17 bases remaining between them. The CDR3 is CASSAVASGGSYNEQFF. Written as DNA, the CDR3 is TGTGCCAGTAGTGCCGTTGCCTCCGGGGGCTCCTACAATGAGCAGTTCTTC.

This clone was counted between two and nine times. The rearrangement uses TRBV10-3 and TRBJ1-5; D is perhaps TRBD1 (5 bases). The CDR3 is 14 amino acids. The germline V and J ends were trimmed by 3 bases and 8 bases, with 14 bases remaining between them. Germline lookup yields CDR1 ENHRY and CDR2 SYGVKD. The CDR3 region has the DNA TGTGCCATCAGTGATGGTCAGGGTGAAGAGCCCCAGCATTTT. Amino acids: CAISDGQGEEPQHF.

The chain uses TRBV30 and TRBJ2-7; 7 bases fit TRBD1. The trim removed 3 bases at V and 4 bases at J, leaving 6 bases unmatched. The CDR3 totals 13 residues. The germline CDR1 and CDR2 sequences are GTSNPN and SVGIG (reference sequence). The CDR3 coding sequence is TGTGCCTGGAGCCGACAGGGTCTGTACGAGCAGTACTTC. Its translation is CAWSRQGLYEQYF.

This rearrangement joins TRBV4-1 to TRBJ2-7; TRBD2 agrees at 7 bases. J was trimmed by 1 base and V by 3 bases; bases with no gene match: 0. The CDR3 consists of 13 residues. Germline loops: CDR1 MGHRA, CDR2 YSYEKL. CDR3: CASSHSGSYEQYF. In DNA form, the CDR3 reads TGCGCCAGCAGCCATAGCGGGTCCTACGAGCAGTACTTC.

The chain employs TRBV6-5 and TRBJ1-5; no firm D call. The CDR3 consists of 13 residues. Germline V gives CDR1 MNHEY, CDR2 SVGAGI. V shed 2 bases and J shed 4 bases, with 6 bases lying between them. DNA for the CDR3: TGTGCCAGCAGTTACGTGGCTAATCAGCCCCAGCATTTT. Protein: CASSYVANQPQHF.

The rearrangement uses TRBV4-1 and TRBJ2-7, with 12 bases that match TRBD2. The CDR3 covers 17 residues. Trimming took 2 bases from V and 2 from J; bases not matched to a gene: 7. CDR1 is MGHRA and CDR2 is YSYEKL in the germline V gene. The CDR3: CASSQNNGLAGTYEQYF. The CDR3, as DNA: TGCGCCAGCAGCCAAAACAACGGACTAGCGGGAACCTACGAGCAGTACTTC.

The chain carries TRBV4-2 and TRBJ2-7; possibly TRBD2 for D (6 bases). Trimming cost V 1 base and J 2 bases, with 15 bases left between them. Germline V gene sequence: CDR1 LGHNA, CDR2 YNFKEQ. This CDR3 has 16 residues. CDR3 coding DNA: TGTGCCAGCAGCCAAGGGGCCTTAGCGGAGCCCTACGAGCAGTACTTC. Translated: CASSQGALAEPYEQYF.

The CDR3 nucleotides are TGTGCCAGCAGCGGTCTAGAGGACACCTACAATGAGCAGTTCTTC. Its protein product is CASSGLEDTYNEQFF. This rearrangement joins TRBV11-2 to TRBJ2-1; D perhaps matches TRBD1 (5 bases). Germline CDR1 and CDR2: SGHAT and FQNNGV. CDR3 size: 15 residues. Trimming took 5 bases from V and 2 from J, leaving 13 bases between them. Full variable domain (rest looked up from reference TRBV11-2 and TRBJ2-1): EAGVAQSPRYKIIEKRQSVAFWCNPISGHATLYWYQQILGQGPKLLIQFQNNGVVDDSQLPKDRFSAERLKGVDSTLKIQPAKLEDSAVYLCASSGLEDTYNEQFFGPGTRLTVL.

Worth noting for this clone: The junction does not match germline at one end; this may be a read error. This chain uses TRBV7-9 with TRBJ2-1, with 10 nucleotides matching TRBD2. This CDR3 contains 16 residues. In germline, CDR1 is SEHNR, CDR2 FQNEAQ (reference sequence). CDR3 nucleotide sequence: TGTGCCAGCAGTTTTCCTAGCGGGAGTTCCTCCAATGAGCAGTTCTTC. It codes for CASSFPSGSSSNEQFF.

The chain links TRBV5-1 to TRBJ2-7; 7 bases match TRBD2. The CDR3 has 13 residues. With 8 bases clipped from V and 1 base from J, the junction kept 6 bases outside the gene matches. Germline CDR1 SGHRS, CDR2 YFSETQ. The CDR3 nucleotides are TGCGCCAGTATTACTAGCGTATCCTACGAGCAGTACTTC. Translating it yields CASITSVSYEQYF.

The CDR3 here is CASSRRRGTEAFF. The CDR3 DNA reads TGTGCCAGCAGCCGCAGGCGGGGCACTGAAGCTTTCTTT. The chain carries TRBV7-6 and TRBJ1-1; D gene uncertain. Trimming pared 5 bases from V and 4 bases from J, leaving 11 bases between. The germline V gene has CDR1 SGHVS and CDR2 FNYEAQ. This CDR3 has 13 amino acids. The full variable domain, in which reference TRBV7-6 and TRBJ1-1 provide the parts outside the CDR3, is GAGVSQSPRYKVTKRGQDVALRCDPISGHVSLYWYRQALGQGPEFLTYFNYEAQQDKSGLPNDRFSAERPEGSISTLTIQRTEQRDSAMYRCASSRRRGTEAFFGQGTRLTVV.